Presented here are 6 T cell receptor beta chains from one specimen sequenced in a study of blood T cell repertoires in COVID-19. Assay used: immunoSEQ multiplex PCR; TCRdb lists only in-frame clones, some missing. The sample lists 150,000 or so clones, more than 75% occurring once. The specimen sequenced was peripheral blood. The receptors here all came from a man older than 75 with acute or convalescent COVID-19.

This clone has just one count. The V call is TRBV7-2, the J call TRBJ2-1; TRBD1 agrees at 9 bases. With V trimmed by 5 bases and J by 7 bases, 9 bases remained unmatched. The CDR3 is made up of 15 amino acids. Germline loops: CDR1 SGHTA, CDR2 FQGNSA. This CDR3 reads CASSRDRGGVNEQFF. The CDR3 nucleotides are TGTGCCAGCAGCCGCGACAGGGGGGGAGTTAATGAGCAGTTCTTC.

The chain employs TRBV2 and TRBJ2-7, with TRBD2 as a possible D gene (6 bases). In germline, CDR1 is SNHLY, CDR2 FYNNEI. V was trimmed by 8 bases and J by 1 base, leaving 24 bases between them. The CDR3 is made up of 17 amino acids. The CDR3 DNA reads TGTGCCAGCGGGTGGGAGGCCGGGCACACAAATTCCTACGAGCAGTACTTC. Encoded protein: CASGWEAGHTNSYEQYF.

V gene TRBV3-1 (or the pseudogene TRBV3-2) combines with J gene TRBJ2-5; maybe TRBD2 (5 bases). Germline values: CDR1 LGHDT, CDR2 YNNKEL (reference sequence). This CDR3 is built from 20 residues. V lost 0 bases to trimming and J lost 3 bases, with 26 bases between them. The CDR3 is CASSQEVRVAGGTPKETQYF. DNA of the CDR3: TGTGCCAGCAGCCAAGAGGTGAGGGTGGCAGGAGGCACACCGAAAGAGACCCAGTACTTC.

The V gene is TRBV20-1, the J gene TRBJ2-1, with 7 nucleotides matching TRBD2. The germline V gene encodes CDR1 DFQATT and CDR2 SNEGSKA (reference sequence). V gave up 3 bases and J gave up 4 bases; unmatched junction bases: 9. This CDR3 is 15 amino acids long. The CDR3 nucleotides are TGCAGTGCTAGTCACACCAAGCGGGGATACAATGAGCAGTTCTTC. It specifies CSASHTKRGYNEQFF.

The V call is TRBV9, the J call TRBJ2-7; 8 bases are shared with TRBD2. The CDR3 totals 13 residues. V dropped 0 bases and J dropped 7; count of bases not matched to a gene: 3. Germline CDR1 is SGDLS and CDR2 is YYNGEE. CDR3 loop: CASSVEIAGEQYF. The CDR3 DNA follows: TGTGCCAGCAGCGTAGAGATAGCGGGGGAGCAGTACTTC.

The gene calls are TRBV19 and TRBJ2-1; weak D call: TRBD1 (5 bases). Trimming removed 5 bases at V and 8 bases at J, with 22 bases between. The CDR3 spans 16 residues. Looked up from germline, CDR1 is LNHDA and CDR2 is SQIVND (reference sequence). The CDR3 bases are TGTGCCAGTAGTGCTTATTCGGCAGGGTTTACGTATGAGCAGTTCTTC. Translation: CASSAYSAGFTYEQFF.